Following are 23 T cell receptor beta chains from one sample sequenced in a study of T cell responses to AZD1222 COVID-19 vaccine. Using immunoSEQ multiplex PCR, the repertoire was profiled, and TCRdb retains in-frame clones only, with some absent. The table shows 100,000 to 150,000 clones, with about 89% occurring only once. The sequencing here drew on peripheral blood, taken on day 0 of AZD1222 vaccination. The receptors come from an adult in good health.

The chain links TRBV6-4 to TRBJ1-6, with 10 bases lining up with TRBD1. Trimming took 7 bases from V and 7 from J; bases not matched to a gene: 1. The CDR3 covers 13 residues. The germline CDR1 and CDR2 sequences are MRHNA and SNTAGT. The CDR3 here is CASKGQGNSPLHF. CDR3 bases: TGTGCCAGCAAGGGACAGGGGAATTCACCCCTCCACTTT.

This rearrangement joins TRBV18 to TRBJ1-4; D is undetermined. In germline, CDR1 is KGHSH, CDR2 LQKENI. The CDR3 length is 11 residues. V dropped 3 bases and J dropped 8 bases, with 4 bases sitting between them. The CDR3: CASSPKEKLFF. CDR3 nucleotides: TGTGCCAGCTCACCCAAAGAAAAACTGTTTTTT.

This sequence joins TRBV6-5 and TRBJ1-6; tentatively, D is TRBD1 (5 bases). CDR1 and CDR2 (germline): MNHEY, SVGAGI. CDR3 length: 15 amino acids. Trimming stripped 2 bases from V and 15 bases from J, with 20 bases between. The CDR3 here is CASSYEGRLIRGLHF. The CDR3 region has the DNA TGTGCCAGCAGTTACGAGGGGCGCTTAATCCGTGGCCTCCACTTT.

V is TRBV6-5 and J is TRBJ1-1; D is uncertain. V lost 2 bases, J lost 3 bases, and 7 bases lay in between. The CDR3 length is 13 residues. Germline loops: CDR1 MNHEY, CDR2 SVGAGI. CDR3 bases: TGTGCCAGCAGTTACAACGAAGACACTGAAGCTTTCTTT. This gives the protein CASSYNEDTEAFF.

The V and J genes are TRBV4-1 and TRBJ1-2; D gene unclear. The CDR3 is 16 residues long. V lost 0 bases and J 4 bases, leaving 15 bases between the germline ends. CDR1 MGHRA and CDR2 YSYEKL come from the germline V gene. The CDR3 bases are TGCGCCAGCAGCCAAGATCAACAAATCAGGTCCTATGGCTACACCTTC. It specifies CASSQDQQIRSYGYTF.

V gene TRBV12-5 combines with J gene TRBJ1-2; D is ambiguous. The CDR3 loop spans 13 amino acids. Germline loops: CDR1 LGHNT, CDR2 FRNRAP. V dropped 4 bases and J dropped 10 bases, with 16 bases sitting between them. The CDR3 DNA follows: TGTGCTAGTGGTTCTGATGCGAGAAACGTCTACACCTTC. Its translation is CASGSDARNVYTF.

This chain joins TRBV7-2 and TRBJ2-3, with D possibly matching TRBD2 (6 bases). Looked up from germline, CDR1 is SGHTA and CDR2 is FQGNSA. The CDR3 is 14 residues long. The V end lost 3 bases, the J end lost 1 base, and 8 bases lay between the germline ends. Written as DNA, the CDR3 is TGTGCCAGCAGCTTTGGCGGGGGCACAGATACGCAGTATTTT. Protein product: CASSFGGGTDTQYF.

The chain recombines TRBV18 with TRBJ1-2; D gene unclear. The germline gives CDR1 KGHSH, CDR2 LQKENI. The CDR3 is 13 residues long. V shed 3 bases and J shed 4 bases, with 9 bases lying between them. DNA for the CDR3: TGTGCCAGCTCACCGGAGGAGGGCTATGGCTACACCTTC. This gives the protein CASSPEEGYGYTF.

The chain has TRBV5-8 and TRBJ1-4; D call uncertain. The CDR3 has 15 amino acids. The germline V gene has CDR1 SGHTS and CDR2 YDEGEE. V dropped 2 bases and J dropped 2 bases, with 10 bases sitting between them. This chain's CDR3 is CASSFNTVTNEKLFF. CDR3 nucleotide sequence: TGTGCCAGCAGCTTTAATACAGTTACTAATGAAAAACTGTTTTTT. Full variable domain (outside the CDR3, taken from reference TRBV5-8 and TRBJ1-4): EAGVTQSPTHLIKTRGQQATLRCSPISGHTSVYWYQQALGLGLQFLLWYDEGEERNRGNFPPRFSGRQFPNYSSELNVNALELEDSALYLCASSFNTVTNEKLFFGSGTQLSVL.

DNA of the CDR3: TGTGCCAGCAGCCTCAGACAGAGCAATCAGCCCCAGCATTTT. Translated: CASSLRQSNQPQHF. The chain is built from TRBV6-5 and TRBJ1-5; a possible D gene is TRBD1 (5 bases). This CDR3 contains 14 residues. Trimming took off 6 bases at V and 1 base at J, with 10 bases between the two ends. Germline V gene data show CDR1 as MNHEY and CDR2 as SVGAGI.

By its share, this clone is large. The rearrangement uses TRBV5-4 and TRBJ1-1, with D perhaps TRBD1 (6 bases). There are 15 residues in the CDR3. V shed 3 bases and J shed 0 bases, with 12 bases lying between them. CDR1 is SGHNT and CDR2 is YYREEE in the germline V gene (reference sequence). CDR3 DNA: TGTGCCAGCAGCTCCGGGGGGACACTGAACACTGAAGCTTTCTTT. As protein: CASSSGGTLNTEAFF.

J is TRBJ1-2 and V is TRBV4-1; D not certain. CDR1 is MGHRA, CDR2 YSYEKL, per germline. There are 13 residues in the CDR3. The germline V and J ends were trimmed by 4 bases and 6 bases, with 12 bases remaining between them. CDR3: CASSLLPWDGYTF. The CDR3, as DNA: TGCGCCAGCAGCCTCCTACCTTGGGATGGCTACACCTTC.

The V and J genes are TRBV27 and TRBJ2-3; no clear D gene. The V gene lost 4 bases and the J gene lost 7 bases, with 9 bases spanning the gap. In germline, CDR1 is MNHEY, CDR2 SMNVEV (reference sequence). The CDR3 is made up of 12 amino acids. CDR3 bases: TGTGCCAGCAGTTCCCCCTATAATACGCAGTATTTT. Translation gives CASSSPYNTQYF.

This chain joins TRBV25-1 and TRBJ1-4; D possibly corresponds to TRBD1 (5 bases). This CDR3 is built from 13 residues. V shed 8 bases and J shed 3 bases, with 10 bases lying between them. CDR1 and CDR2 from the germline V gene are MGHDK and SYGVNS. The CDR3, as DNA: TGTGCCAGCTCTTGGGGGGCTAATGAAAAACTGTTTTTT. Translated: CASSWGANEKLFF.

The CDR3 DNA reads as TGCGCCAGCAGCCCCACCTTATCGGGCCCGGGGGGCTACACCTTC. This sequence encodes CASSPTLSGPGGYTF. The gene calls are TRBV4-1 and TRBJ1-2; D gene unclear. The CDR3 extends over 15 amino acids. Germline-derived CDR1 and CDR2 are MGHRA and YSYEKL. The V gene lost 4 bases and the J gene lost 8 bases, with 20 bases spanning the gap.

This chain uses TRBV6-6 with TRBJ2-1; D not resolved. This CDR3 region has 16 residues. Germline CDR1 MNHNY, CDR2 SVGAGI (reference sequence). V lost 4 bases and J lost 2, with 15 bases in between. CDR3 sequence (DNA): TGTGCCAGCAGTTTATCGAGCGCAAAACCCTACAATGAGCAGTTCTTC. Its translation: CASSLSSAKPYNEQFF.

The chain uses TRBV3-1 (or the pseudogene TRBV3-2) and TRBJ1-2, with D hard to call. V lost 1 base to trimming and J lost 8 bases, with 8 bases between them. The CDR3 totals 12 residues. Germline lookup yields CDR1 LGHDT and CDR2 YNNKEL (reference sequence). The CDR3 DNA reads as TGTGCCAGCAGCCAAGGGTTAGTAGGCTACACCTTC. The encoded protein is CASSQGLVGYTF.

The rearrangement uses TRBV9 and TRBJ1-1; unclear D gene. The germline CDR1 and CDR2 sequences are SGDLS and YYNGEE. This CDR3 comprises 13 residues. The V end lost 0 bases, the J end lost 7 bases, and 10 bases lay between the germline ends. Here the CDR3 reads CASSVAVGGEAFF. CDR3 sequence (DNA): TGTGCCAGCAGCGTAGCGGTCGGTGGTGAAGCTTTCTTT.

This sequence joins TRBV2 and TRBJ1-2, with no clear D. Trimming stripped 3 bases from V and 12 bases from J, with 17 bases between. CDR3 length equals 13 residues. Germline CDR1 and CDR2: SNHLY and FYNNEI. The CDR3 sequence is CASSEPFQIVHTF. The CDR3 DNA reads as TGTGCCAGCAGTGAGCCCTTTCAGATAGTCCACACCTTC.

This clone was recorded only once. The chain carries TRBV29-1 and TRBJ1-1, with no clear D. The CDR3 is 12 amino acids. Germline loops: CDR1 SQVTM, CDR2 ANQGSEA. The V end lost 3 bases, the J end lost 2 bases, and 7 bases lay between the germline ends. Here the CDR3 DNA reads TGCAGCGTTGATGGCGGTAACACTGAAGCTTTCTTT. Translation gives CSVDGGNTEAFF.

The V call is TRBV5-5, the J call TRBJ2-7; D unclear. The germline V gene encodes CDR1 SGHKS and CDR2 YYEKEE (reference sequence). CDR3 length: 14 amino acids. V lost 2 bases and J lost 3, with 12 bases in between. CDR3 in DNA: TGTGCCAGCAGCTTCAGGATAGAGTACTACGAGCAGTACTTC. This gives the protein CASSFRIEYYEQYF.

The chain has TRBV19 and TRBJ1-1; D unresolved. With 3 bases removed from V and 2 bases from J, the gap between germline ends came to 7 bases. The CDR3 has 13 residues. Germline V gene lookup returns CDR1 LNHDA and CDR2 SQIVND (reference sequence). The CDR3 region has the DNA TGTGCCAGTAGTATTTGGACCAACACTGAAGCTTTCTTT. Its translation is CASSIWTNTEAFF.

J is TRBJ1-5 and V is TRBV6-1; no clear D. V was trimmed by 3 bases and J by 3 bases, leaving 9 bases between them. The germline CDR1 and CDR2 sequences are MNHNS and SASEGT. This CDR3 is 14 amino acids long. CDR3 protein: CASSEHLNNQPQHF. In DNA, the CDR3 is TGTGCCAGCAGTGAGCACCTCAACAATCAGCCCCAGCATTTT.